This T cell receptor (beta chain) was documented in a study of shared clonotypes between healthy human individuals. Study information: Per donor, three plates held CD4 naive cells, three held CD4 memory, two held CD8 naive and one held CD8 memory.

Details on this clone: As yet, its antigen is unknown.

General study results and limits: Few donors restricted represented genetic and exposure-history diversity. The study sampled only blood, and tissue repertoires likely differ.

Deep-level running was used for the assay. Only in-frame clones appear in the TCRdb table, and some are missing; sequencing was by immunoSEQ multiplex PCR. The top ten clones hold 0.36% of a sample with 2,500,000 or so clones, over 85% of them seen once. From germline, CDR1 is SGHRS and CDR2 YFSETQ. Trimming removed 0 bases at V and 6 bases at J, with 12 bases between. This CDR3 region has 15 residues. The receptor was isolated from a man between 18 and 29 years old in good health. Some clones in this sample may be carry-over from other donors' samples. The sequencing input was naive CD4+ T cells from PBMCs. The sample's subset: CD45RA+ positively selected. This chain connects TRBV5-1 to TRBJ2-2, with D tentatively TRBD2 (6 bases). This CDR3 reads CASSLEGGRSGELFF. The DNA for the CDR3 is TGCGCCAGCAGCTTGGAGGGAGGACGATCCGGGGAGCTGTTTTTT.